This T cell receptor beta chain emerged from a study of breast tumors, draining lymph nodes, adjacent tissues. Note on this clonotype: Its antigen is not identified.

The lymph nodes were axillary draining lymph nodes from breast cancer patients. General study results and limits: Compared with basal-like, luminal-like tumors shared significantly more repertoire with nontumor tissue.

TCRdb independently ran MiXCR on the multiplex PCR reads; one entry per CDR3 protein. The sample shows approximately 280,000 distinct CDR3 sequences, around 30% of them seen only once. The sequencing input was axillary lymph node tissue. This sequence was found in a female donor with breast cancer. Some clones in this sample may be carry-over from other donors' samples.

The CDR3 coding sequence is TGTGCCAGCAGCTTCCGGGGCCGGGGCACTGAAGCTTTCTTT. Protein: CASSFRGRGTEAFF. The chain recombines TRBV7-2 with TRBJ1-1, with D tentatively TRBD1 (5 bases). CDR1 and CDR2 from the germline V gene are SGHTA and FQGNSA. The V gene lost 3 bases and the J gene lost 4 bases, with 12 bases spanning the gap. The CDR3 totals 14 residues. The variable domain in full, with the rest retrieved from reference TRBV7-2 and TRBJ1-1, is GAGVSQSPSNKVTEKGKDVELRCDPISGHTALYWYRQSLGQGLEFLIYFQGNSAPDKSGLPSDRFSAERTGGSVSTLTIQRTQQEDSAVYLCASSFRGRGTEAFFGQGTRLTVV.